This TCR beta chain stems from a study of T cell responses to AZD1222 COVID-19 vaccine. Only in-frame clones appear in the TCRdb table, and some are missing; sequencing was by immunoSEQ multiplex PCR. The data contain about 150,000 clones, 90% to 95% of them singletons. There are 14 residues in the CDR3. V lost 0 bases, J lost 4 bases, and 9 bases lay in between. CDR1 is MGHRA and CDR2 is YSYEKL in the germline V gene. General study results and limits: Donors were chiefly white British, with a greater number of females, and clonal diversity was perhaps underestimated. Variant regions that are unmutated are reportedly the target of nearly half of spike-specific TCRs. Spike-specific TCR repertoires showed rising breadth and depth after two AZD1222 doses. Of the AZD1222 recipients, only six were seropositive at baseline.

Regarding this clone: What it binds is not known.

The receptor's source is an adult in good health. The rearrangement uses TRBV4-1 and TRBJ1-2; possible D gene TRBD1, 5 bases. The sample in question was peripheral blood, obtained on day 0 of AZD1222 vaccination. The CDR3 here is CASSQDRVFYGYTF. CDR3 bases: TGCGCCAGCAGCCAAGACAGGGTGTTCTATGGCTACACCTTC.